This T cell receptor beta chain was sequenced in a study of metastatic and nonmetastatic thyroid tumors. Turning to the study itself: The comparison covered peripheral blood and tumor or nodule tissue in malignant and benign thyroid patients. Study-level results: Benign nodules reportedly had significantly lower TCR beta diversity than malignant thyroid tumors in blood and tumor.

The table lists this clone with many counts. Its antigen is as yet unknown. Trimming took off 2 bases at V and 8 bases at J, with 13 bases between the two ends. Germline V gene lookup returns CDR1 SGHNT and CDR2 YYREEE (reference sequence). The CDR3 is 14 residues long. Per the authors' pipeline: CDR3 was compared across clinicopathological groups, and the resulting differences were used to build a distant-metastasis classifier for papillary thyroid cancer. TCRdb re-called the PCR reads with MiXCR. These V and J calls derive from TCRdb rather than the authors' analysis. In the table there are about 22,000 clones, around 17% of which are singletons. Thyroid surgery had not been preceded by any treatment in any patient.

Material for sequencing was blood. The clonotype originates from a male donor with papillary thyroid cancer or a benign thyroid nodule (not recorded which). Some clones in this sample may be carry-over from other donors' samples. The chain links TRBV5-4 to TRBJ1-4; TRBD1 might be the D (6 bases). CDR3 sequence: CASSFGGGYEKLFF. The CDR3 bases are TGTGCCAGCAGCTTTGGGGGGGGCTACGAAAAACTGTTTTTT.